This TCR beta chain was found in a study of CD4 T cells in relation to SARS-CoV-2 and coronaviruses. Overall study context: PBMCs were cultured with antigen for nine to ten days before TCR beta sequencing.

About this clone: Its antigen is still unknown.

Before the COVID-19 pandemic, during about 2011-2019, CD4+ T cells were taken from unexposed donors. CD4+ T cells were isolated from the cells after nine to eleven days of culture. The protocol was immunoSEQ multiplex PCR, while the TCRdb copy is restricted to in-frame clones and leaves out a portion. The data hold around 25,000 clones, with 70% to 75% observed a single time. CDR3 length equals 15 residues. Per the germline V gene, CDR1 is SEHNR and CDR2 is FQNEAQ (reference sequence). V was pared by 4 bases and J by 7 bases, with 8 bases of the junction left unmatched. The sample taken for sequencing was CD4+ T cells from PBMCs, cultured in vitro. The source of this sequence is a human donor in good health. The genes are TRBV7-9 and TRBJ1-4, with 8 positions matching TRBD1. CDR3 loop: CASSSRQGLGEKLFF. CDR3 coding DNA: TGTGCCAGCAGCTCCCGACAGGGGTTAGGTGAAAAACTGTTTTTT.